The rows below give T cell receptor beta chains drawn from one sample of a study of blood T cell repertoires in COVID-19. The method was immunoSEQ multiplex PCR; TCRdb's version includes in-frame clones alone and lacks a portion of them. The data contain 20,000 to 25,000 clones, under 90% of them singletons. Sequenced sample: peripheral blood. Receptors originate from an elderly woman with acute or convalescent COVID-19. CDR3s include the opening cysteine and the closing phenylalanine or tryptophan. A D gene is named only where the DNA matches it firmly. Expanded clones are given a class, and other clones once, few, many or no size at all.

TRBV14	TRBD1	NA	TRBJ1-2	CASSGTGANYGYTF	TGTGCCAGCAGCGGGACAGGTGCCAACTATGGCTACACCTTC
TRBV7-2	NA	NA	TRBJ2-1	CASSRRRALQEQFF	TGTGCCAGCAGCCGGAGGCGGGCCTTACAGGAGCAGTTCTTC
TRBV18	NA	NA	TRBJ2-7	CASSPGPEQYF	TGTGCCAGCTCTCCAGGCCCCGAGCAGTACTTC
TRBV11-2	TRBD1	NA	TRBJ1-1	CASSVDRGRRAFF	TGTGCCAGCAGCGTCGACAGGGGGCGAAGGGCTTTCTTT
TRBV5-1	TRBD2	NA	TRBJ2-1	CASSLRGGLGDEQFF	TGCGCCAGCAGCTTGAGGGGAGGGCTGGGCGATGAGCAGTTCTTC
TRBV7-2	NA	NA	TRBJ2-4	CASSLEPTGSIQYF	TGTGCCAGCAGCTTAGAGCCGACAGGTAGCATTCAGTACTTC
TRBV7-2	TRBD2	NA	TRBJ2-2	CASSLAAGLAGGTGELFF	TGTGCCAGCAGCTTAGCCGCTGGACTAGCGGGGGGAACCGGGGAGCTGTTTTTT
TRBV4-1	NA	NA	TRBJ2-6	CASSLFISGANVLTF	TGCGCCAGCAGTTTGTTTATCTCTGGGGCCAACGTCCTGACTTTC
TRBV5-1	NA	NA	TRBJ1-4	CASSFIGATNEKLFF	TGCGCCAGCAGCTTTATCGGGGCAACTAATGAAAAACTGTTTTTT
TRBV4-3	NA	NA	TRBJ2-1	CASSQVYNVASYNEQFF	TGCGCCAGCAGCCAAGTCTATAACGTAGCTTCCTACAATGAGCAGTTCTTC
TRBV7-9	NA	few	TRBJ1-1	CASSLAGLGSTEAFF	TGTGCCAGCAGCTTAGCTGGACTGGGGAGCACTGAAGCTTTCTTT
TRBV3-1/TRBV3-2	TRBD2	NA	TRBJ2-3	CASRFSGGSLTDTQYF	TGTGCCAGCAGATTTAGCGGGGGTTCCCTCACAGATACGCAGTATTTT
TRBV3-1/TRBV3-2	TRBD2	NA	TRBJ2-5	CASSQGTAGGQETQYF	TGTGCCAGCAGCCAAGGGACAGCGGGGGGCCAAGAGACCCAGTACTTC
TRBV4-1	TRBD1	NA	TRBJ1-1	CASSQPTGLRTEAFF	TGCGCCAGCAGCCAACCGACAGGGTTAAGGACTGAAGCTTTCTTT
TRBV7-9	NA	NA	TRBJ1-1	CASSSGGNTEAFF	TGTGCCAGCAGCTCAGGAGGTAACACTGAAGCTTTCTTT
TRBV29-1	NA	NA	TRBJ1-2	CSVPDRVGGGYTF	TGCAGCGTTCCGGACCGGGTGGGGGGGGGCTACACCTTC